This is a list of T cell receptor beta chains from one sample in a study of metastatic and nonmetastatic thyroid tumors. TCRdb reassembled clones from the PCR reads with MiXCR. The repertoire holds over 10,000 clones, with around a quarter as singletons. The sequencing sample was made of blood. Every receptor here comes from a male donor with papillary thyroid cancer or a benign thyroid nodule (not recorded which). Some clones in this sample may be carry-over from other donors' samples. Each CDR3 is given with its conserved first and last residue. A D gene is named only where the DNA matches it firmly. Rows may omit the clone size; those that give it use once, few, many or a size class.

CDR3nt: TGTGCCAGCAGTTACAACATCCTGGCACCCCTCCACTTT
CDR3aa: CASSYNILAPLHF
abundance: few
j_gene: TRBJ1-6
v_gene: TRBV6-2/TRBV6-3
d_gene: .

CDR3nt: TGTGCCAGCAGTGACGGCGGGAGGGCCAGTGGTGAGCAGTACTTC
CDR3aa: CASSDGGRASGEQYF
abundance: .
j_gene: TRBJ2-7
v_gene: TRBV25-1
d_gene: TRBD2

CDR3nt: TGTGCCAGCAGCGCCGCCTTGGGGGCAGGCACCGGGGAGCTGTTTTTT
CDR3aa: CASSAALGAGTGELFF
abundance: .
j_gene: TRBJ2-2
v_gene: TRBV4-2
d_gene: .

CDR3nt: TGTGCCAGTAGCCGCGGACAGGGGGCCTACGAGCAGTACTTC
CDR3aa: CASSRGQGAYEQYF
abundance: few
j_gene: TRBJ2-7
v_gene: TRBV19
d_gene: TRBD1

CDR3nt: TGTGCCAGCAGCTCCCCTGGACGGGGGGCGAGTGACTACACCTTC
CDR3aa: CASSSPGRGASDYTF
abundance: once
j_gene: TRBJ1-2
v_gene: TRBV7-2
d_gene: .

CDR3nt: TGCGCCAGCAGTGAGTCAAGGGTGTGGGACGAGCAGTACTTC
CDR3aa: CASSESRVWDEQYF
abundance: .
j_gene: TRBJ2-7
v_gene: TRBV10-1
d_gene: .

CDR3nt: TGCAGTGCTAGATCCACGGGGGGGGTAGTCAGCACAGATACGCAGTATTTT
CDR3aa: CSARSTGGVVSTDTQYF
abundance: .
j_gene: TRBJ2-3
v_gene: TRBV20-1
d_gene: TRBD2

CDR3nt: TGTGCCAGCAGCCTGACCGGGACAGGGGAATACGAGCAGTACTTC
CDR3aa: CASSLTGTGEYEQYF
abundance: .
j_gene: TRBJ2-7
v_gene: TRBV12-3/TRBV12-4
d_gene: TRBD1

CDR3nt: TGTGCCAGCAGTGACTCCGAGGCAGATACGCAGTATTTT
CDR3aa: CASSDSEADTQYF
abundance: .
j_gene: TRBJ2-3
v_gene: TRBV6-4
d_gene: .

CDR3nt: TGTGCCAGCAGCCATAGCGGGAGTTGGGTCTTC
CDR3aa: CASSHSGSWVF
abundance: many
j_gene: TRBJ2-1
v_gene: TRBV6-8
d_gene: TRBD2

CDR3nt: TGCGCCAGCAGCCCGGACGAGACCGCTAGCGGAAGGGATGCGCAGTACTTC
CDR3aa: CASSPDETASGRDAQYF
abundance: .
j_gene: TRBJ2-7
v_gene: TRBV4-1
d_gene: TRBD2

CDR3nt: TGTGCCAGCAGTTACTCGGGAGAGACCCAGTACTTC
CDR3aa: CASSYSGETQYF
abundance: .
j_gene: TRBJ2-5
v_gene: TRBV6-5
d_gene: .

CDR3nt: TGTGCCAGCAGCCCGTGGGACAGTTCCTCGAACTATGGCTACACCTTC
CDR3aa: CASSPWDSSSNYGYTF
abundance: .
j_gene: TRBJ1-2
v_gene: TRBV28
d_gene: TRBD1

CDR3nt: TGTGCCAGCAGGGGTTCGAGCTCCTATAATTCACCCCTCCACTTT
CDR3aa: CASRGSSSYNSPLHF
abundance: .
j_gene: TRBJ1-6
v_gene: TRBV27
d_gene: .

CDR3nt: TGTGCCAGCAGTTTTGAGGGGGCGCTCACTGGGGCCAACGTCCTGACTTTC
CDR3aa: CASSFEGALTGANVLTF
abundance: .
j_gene: TRBJ2-6
v_gene: TRBV28
d_gene: TRBD1

CDR3nt: TGTGCCAGCAGTGTACAGGGGGTCGGGTCTGAGCAGTTCTTC
CDR3aa: CASSVQGVGSEQFF
abundance: few
j_gene: TRBJ2-1
v_gene: TRBV28
d_gene: TRBD1

CDR3nt: TGTGCCAGCAGCACTAGCGGAGATGGTGATGAGCAGTTCTTC
CDR3aa: CASSTSGDGDEQFF
abundance: .
j_gene: TRBJ2-1
v_gene: TRBV7-3
d_gene: TRBD2

CDR3nt: TGTGCCAGCAGTGAATTCGGCAGGGCTGAAGAGACCCAGTACTTC
CDR3aa: CASSEFGRAEETQYF
abundance: .
j_gene: TRBJ2-5
v_gene: TRBV25-1
d_gene: .

CDR3nt: TGTGCCAGCAGAAGCGGGAGCCCGAGCTCCTACAATGAGCAGTTCTTC
CDR3aa: CASRSGSPSSYNEQFF
abundance: .
j_gene: TRBJ2-1
v_gene: TRBV6-1
d_gene: TRBD2

CDR3nt: TGCGCCACATCTCCGGGGCTAGCGGGCAATGAGCAGTTCTTC
CDR3aa: CATSPGLAGNEQFF
abundance: .
j_gene: TRBJ2-1
v_gene: TRBV10-1
d_gene: TRBD2

CDR3nt: TGTGCCAGCAGCGCTGGTTACGAGCAGTACTTC
CDR3aa: CASSAGYEQYF
abundance: .
j_gene: TRBJ2-7
v_gene: TRBV12-1
d_gene: .

CDR3nt: TGTGCCAGCAGCCAAAGTCTAGCGGGGGAGAAGCAGTACTTC
CDR3aa: CASSQSLAGEKQYF
abundance: many
j_gene: TRBJ2-7
v_gene: TRBV4-2
d_gene: TRBD2

CDR3nt: TGTGCCAGCAGTCTCCGCGGGACCAGGGGTCAGCCCCAGCATTTT
CDR3aa: CASSLRGTRGQPQHF
abundance: .
j_gene: TRBJ1-5
v_gene: TRBV28
d_gene: .

CDR3nt: TGTGCCACCAGCAGAGATCCAGTGGATACGCAGTATTTT
CDR3aa: CATSRDPVDTQYF
abundance: few
j_gene: TRBJ2-3
v_gene: TRBV15
d_gene: .

CDR3nt: TGTGCCAGCAAGAAGGACAGTCGATTGAGCAATGAGCAGTTCTTC
CDR3aa: CASKKDSRLSNEQFF
abundance: .
j_gene: TRBJ2-1
v_gene: TRBV28
d_gene: .

CDR3nt: TGTGCCAGCAGCCCTTGGGGCCCGGGACTAGCGGGGACCGGGGAGCTGTTTTTT
CDR3aa: CASSPWGPGLAGTGELFF
abundance: once
j_gene: TRBJ2-2
v_gene: TRBV11-2
d_gene: TRBD2

CDR3nt: TGTGCCAGCAGTTCCTGGACTGCAACTAATGAAAAACTGTTTTTT
CDR3aa: CASSSWTATNEKLFF
abundance: .
j_gene: TRBJ1-4
v_gene: TRBV6-2/TRBV6-3
d_gene: .

CDR3nt: TGCAGTGCTAGGGAATCCGGGACAGCCTACGAGCAGTACTTC
CDR3aa: CSARESGTAYEQYF
abundance: .
j_gene: TRBJ2-7
v_gene: TRBV20-1
d_gene: TRBD1

CDR3nt: TGTGCCAGCAGCGGGGCCACGCGTGGACAGGGCTACGAGCAGTACTTC
CDR3aa: CASSGATRGQGYEQYF
abundance: .
j_gene: TRBJ2-7
v_gene: TRBV6-2/TRBV6-3
d_gene: TRBD1

CDR3nt: TGTGCCAGCAGTGACGGTCTTTCCTATAATTCACCCCTCCACTTT
CDR3aa: CASSDGLSYNSPLHF
abundance: many
j_gene: TRBJ1-6
v_gene: TRBV6-4
d_gene: .

CDR3nt: TGCGCCAGCAGCCTACAGGGTTGGTTGAACGAGCAGTACTTC
CDR3aa: CASSLQGWLNEQYF
abundance: .
j_gene: TRBJ2-7
v_gene: TRBV5-1
d_gene: .

CDR3nt: TGCAGAGCCTCAAGGGGGGGAAATCAGCCCCAGCATTTT
CDR3aa: CRASRGGNQPQHF
abundance: many
j_gene: TRBJ1-5
v_gene: TRBV20-1
d_gene: .

CDR3nt: TGCAGTGCTAGAGATCGGGGGAGCCGGAACGAGCAGTACTTC
CDR3aa: CSARDRGSRNEQYF
abundance: few
j_gene: TRBJ2-7
v_gene: TRBV20-1
d_gene: .

CDR3nt: TGTGCCACCAGCAGAGATCCCGGACGGACTAGGACCCAGTACTTC
CDR3aa: CATSRDPGRTRTQYF
abundance: .
j_gene: TRBJ2-5
v_gene: TRBV15
d_gene: TRBD2

CDR3nt: TGTGCCAGTAGTACAGGGATTACCTACGAGCAGTACTTC
CDR3aa: CASSTGITYEQYF
abundance: few
j_gene: TRBJ2-7
v_gene: TRBV19
d_gene: .

CDR3nt: TGTGCCAGCAGCCAAGATCCCGTTATCTCTGGAAACACCATATATTTT
CDR3aa: CASSQDPVISGNTIYF
abundance: .
j_gene: TRBJ1-3
v_gene: TRBV3-1
d_gene: .

CDR3nt: TGTGCCAGCAGTGGGACGGGCCCCTATAATTCACCCCTCCACTTT
CDR3aa: CASSGTGPYNSPLHF
abundance: .
j_gene: TRBJ1-6
v_gene: TRBV28
d_gene: .

CDR3nt: TGTGCCAGCAGGATGAGTACCGGCTACACCTTC
CDR3aa: CASRMSTGYTF
abundance: few
j_gene: TRBJ1-2
v_gene: TRBV6-1
d_gene: .

CDR3nt: TGTGCCAGCAGTTTTACATCGGGACAGGGTGGCAATGAGCAGTTCTTC
CDR3aa: CASSFTSGQGGNEQFF
abundance: many
j_gene: TRBJ2-1
v_gene: TRBV14
d_gene: TRBD1

CDR3nt: TGTGCCAGCTCACCAGACAGTAGCACAGATACGCAGTATTTT
CDR3aa: CASSPDSSTDTQYF
abundance: .
j_gene: TRBJ2-3
v_gene: TRBV18
d_gene: .

CDR3nt: TGTGCCAGCAGCCATACTAGCGGGAATTTCTACGAGCAGTACTTC
CDR3aa: CASSHTSGNFYEQYF
abundance: many
j_gene: TRBJ2-7
v_gene: TRBV14
d_gene: TRBD2

CDR3nt: TGTGCCGCCGGGGAGGGGGTTTACGAGCAGTACTTC
CDR3aa: CAAGEGVYEQYF
abundance: .
j_gene: TRBJ2-7
v_gene: TRBV7-9
d_gene: .

CDR3nt: TGTGCCAGCAGTCTTAGCGGGGCCACCTACAATGAGCAGTTCTTC
CDR3aa: CASSLSGATYNEQFF
abundance: .
j_gene: TRBJ2-1
v_gene: TRBV2
d_gene: TRBD2

CDR3nt: TGTGCCAGCAGCTCATCCTACTACGAGCAGTACTTC
CDR3aa: CASSSSYYEQYF
abundance: many
j_gene: TRBJ2-7
v_gene: TRBV7-2
d_gene: .

CDR3nt: TGTGCCAGCAGCTTTTCTGGCGTAACAGATACGCAGTATTTT
CDR3aa: CASSFSGVTDTQYF
abundance: many
j_gene: TRBJ2-3
v_gene: TRBV7-9
d_gene: .

CDR3nt: TGCGCCAGCAGCCAGCCGGGACTAGCGGGAGGTATGGTGTGGACAGATACGCAGTATTTT
CDR3aa: CASSQPGLAGGMVWTDTQYF
abundance: many
j_gene: TRBJ2-3
v_gene: TRBV4-3
d_gene: TRBD2

CDR3nt: TGTGCCAGCAGCTCCGGAATGGGCGGGCAGTTCTTC
CDR3aa: CASSSGMGGQFF
abundance: many
j_gene: TRBJ2-1
v_gene: TRBV5-4
d_gene: .

CDR3nt: TGTGCCAGCAGCTTATATGGGACAGGGTCCTACGAGCAGTACTTC
CDR3aa: CASSLYGTGSYEQYF
abundance: .
j_gene: TRBJ2-7
v_gene: TRBV7-2
d_gene: TRBD1